This TCR beta chain was recorded in a study of shared clonotypes between healthy human individuals. On the study more broadly: Ranging from 18 to 49 in age, donors were two women and three men.

The authors distributed each subset's genomic DNA evenly over several immunoSEQ plates. Clones were sequenced by immunoSEQ multiplex PCR, and TCRdb holds only the in-frame ones, with some missing. This table holds around 640,000 clones, approximately 96% found once. Comments on this clone: What it binds is not known.

The naive CD8 subset, CD45RO-negative cells positively selected for CCR7, excluded terminally differentiated effector memory CD45RA+ cells. Adult Caucasians living in Nashville, Tennessee made up all of the donors. Overall study findings and caveats: Clonotype sharing among donors was thought likely to change with sequencing depth.

Germline loops: CDR1 SGDLS, CDR2 YYNGEE. The CDR3 loop spans 16 amino acids. The V gene end was trimmed by 3 bases and the J gene end by 3 bases; junction bases not matched to a gene: 5. Source material: naive CD8+ T cells sorted from blood. This clonotype originated in a woman in her 30s in good health. The chain carries TRBV9 and TRBJ2-7; the match to TRBD2 covers 14 bases. CDR3 loop: CASSEGLAGDIYEQYF. CDR3 bases: TGTGCCAGCAGCGAGGGACTAGCGGGAGATATCTACGAGCAGTACTTC.